Listed here are 17 T cell receptor beta chains from one sample, sequenced in a study of T cell changes during pregnancy in multiple sclerosis. Assay: immunoSEQ multiplex PCR; the TCRdb copy retains only in-frame clones and omits some. The sample lists approximately 27,000 clones, 85% to 90% seen once, with about 7.3% in the top ten. Material: CD8+ T cells from peripheral blood mononuclear cells, obtained before pregnancy. The origin of the receptors is a female donor with multiple sclerosis, enrolled in a pregnancy study.

The chain recombines TRBV7-9 with TRBJ1-2, with unresolved D. Germline lookup yields CDR1 SEHNR and CDR2 FQNEAQ (reference sequence). The length of the CDR3 is 13 residues. V shed 7 bases and J shed 3 bases, with 12 bases lying between them. CDR3 amino acids: CASIRGRDYGYTF. The CDR3 DNA is TGTGCCAGCATCCGAGGGAGGGACTATGGCTACACCTTC.

CDR3 sequence: CATSPGTDTQYF. CDR3 DNA: TGTGCCACCAGCCCAGGGACAGATACGCAGTATTTT. V is TRBV15 and J is TRBJ2-3; perhaps TRBD1 as D (5 bases). This CDR3 region has 12 residues. Trimming pared 5 bases from V and 3 bases from J, leaving 6 bases between. Germline V lookup: CDR1 LNHNV, CDR2 YYDKDF (reference sequence). Full variable domain (outside the CDR3, taken from reference TRBV15 and TRBJ2-3): DAMVIQNPRYQVTQFGKPVTLSCSQTLNHNVMYWYQQKSSQAPKLLFHYYDKDFNNEADTPDNFQSRRPNTSFCFLDIRSPGLGDTAMYLCATSPGTDTQYFGPGTRLTVL.

The CDR3: CASILDRGNEQFF. DNA of the CDR3: TGTGCCAGCATCCTGGACAGGGGGAATGAGCAGTTCTTC. This chain links TRBV6-1 with TRBJ2-1; 10 positions match TRBD1. Looked up from germline, CDR1 is MNHNS and CDR2 is SASEGT. V lost 7 bases to trimming and J lost 7 bases; unmatched junction nucleotides: 4. CDR3 length: 13 amino acids.

The rearrangement uses TRBV11-2 and TRBJ1-4, with 8 bases identical to TRBD1. Germline V gene lookup returns CDR1 SGHAT and CDR2 FQNNGV. V lost 0 bases and J lost 5; bases outside the gene matches: 8. CDR3 length equals 17 residues. CDR3 in amino acids: CASSLDRLTGENEKLFF. The CDR3 DNA follows: TGTGCCAGCAGCTTAGACCGCCTGACAGGGGAGAATGAAAAACTGTTTTTT.

The genes are TRBV2 and TRBJ2-1, with 9 nucleotides matching TRBD2. This CDR3 is built from 15 residues. The germline V gene has CDR1 SNHLY and CDR2 FYNNEI. V shed 6 bases and J 8 bases; nucleotides not matched to a gene: 11. The CDR3 sequence is CASSVSGTSRYEQFF. The CDR3 DNA sequence: TGTGCCAGCAGCGTTTCCGGGACTAGCAGGTATGAGCAGTTCTTC.

The chain uses TRBV5-1 and TRBJ2-1; 13 bases fit TRBD2. This CDR3 is built from 19 residues. Trimming cost V 1 base and J 2 bases; bases outside gene matches: 9. Germline loops: CDR1 SGHRS, CDR2 YFSETQ. The CDR3 sequence is CASSLFGVTSGGAYNEQFF. As DNA, the CDR3 is TGCGCCAGCAGCTTGTTTGGGGTAACTAGCGGGGGGGCCTACAATGAGCAGTTCTTC.

The V call is TRBV5-4, the J call TRBJ2-7, with unresolved D. The CDR3 consists of 12 residues. Trimming took 2 bases from V and 4 from J, leaving 7 bases between them. Germline CDR1 is SGHNT and CDR2 is YYREEE (reference sequence). CDR3 DNA sequence: TGTGCCAGCAGCTTTTGGCCGTACGAGCAGTACTTC. Translated: CASSFWPYEQYF.

CDR3: CSVETGSSGETQYF. The CDR3 DNA is TGCAGCGTTGAAACGGGGTCGTCAGGCGAGACCCAGTACTTC. This sequence joins TRBV29-1 and TRBJ2-5, with a possible D match to TRBD2 (5 bases). CDR1 and CDR2 (germline): SQVTM, ANQGSEA. The CDR3 extends over 14 amino acids. V lost 2 bases, J lost 5 bases, and 15 bases lay in between.

This chain connects TRBV10-3 to TRBJ1-2; TRBD1 is a possible D gene (5 bases). This CDR3 region has 15 residues. Germline V gene lookup returns CDR1 ENHRY and CDR2 SYGVKD. V lost 8 bases and J 6 bases, leaving 22 bases between the germline ends. In DNA form, the CDR3 reads TGTGCCATCGGACCGGACAAACAGGAATATCATGGCTACACCTTC. Translating it yields CAIGPDKQEYHGYTF.

The chain carries TRBV13 and TRBJ1-1, with no clear D. This CDR3 has 14 residues. Per the germline V gene, CDR1 is PRHDT and CDR2 is FYEKMQ (reference sequence). Trimming removed 2 bases from V and 5 bases from J, with 12 bases in between. The CDR3 is CASSLNGGLTEAFF. The CDR3 nucleotides read TGTGCCAGCAGCTTAAATGGCGGGTTGACTGAAGCTTTCTTT.

This clone was seen a single time. The rearrangement links TRBV5-1 to TRBJ2-7; perhaps TRBD1 as D (5 bases). Looked up from germline, CDR1 is SGHRS and CDR2 is YFSETQ. V dropped 3 bases and J dropped 5 bases, with 24 bases sitting between them. This CDR3 contains 17 residues. In nucleotides, the CDR3 is TGCGCCAGCAGCTCGACCGCACGTTCAGGGTATGTAGACGAGCAGTACTTC. Encoded protein: CASSSTARSGYVDEQYF.

J is TRBJ1-6 and V is TRBV28, with D tentatively TRBD1 (5 bases). With 2 bases removed from V and 11 bases from J, the gap between germline ends came to 13 bases. CDR3 length: 14 residues. Germline assignment: CDR1 MDHEN and CDR2 SYDVKM. CDR3 residues: CASSLPGGGTPLHF. The CDR3 region has the DNA TGTGCCAGCAGTTTACCTGGGGGGGGTACACCCCTCCACTTT.

The V and J genes are TRBV4-3 and TRBJ2-3; the match to TRBD2 covers 12 bases. Germline V gene data show CDR1 as LGHNA and CDR2 as YSLEER. The length of the CDR3 is 17 residues. Trimming took 1 base from V and 4 from J; bases not matched to a gene: 6. CDR3 sequence reads: CASSQALAGGPSDTQYF. CDR3 DNA sequence: TGCGCCAGCAGCCAAGCTCTAGCGGGGGGGCCTTCAGATACGCAGTATTTT.

V usage is TRBV14 and J usage is TRBJ1-1; D possibly corresponds to TRBD1 (6 bases). The CDR3 sequence is 14 residues long. The germline CDR1 and CDR2 sequences are SGHDN and FVKESK. Trimming took off 6 bases at V and 2 bases at J, with 13 bases between the two ends. The CDR3 coding sequence is TGTGCCAGCAGACGTACAGGGCTCAACACTGAAGCTTTCTTT. This gives the protein CASRRTGLNTEAFF.

The genes are TRBV4-1 and TRBJ1-6; D is uncertain. CDR1 is MGHRA, CDR2 YSYEKL, per germline. V lost 0 bases, J lost 7 bases, and 19 bases lay in between. The CDR3 totals 18 residues. Here the CDR3 reads CASSQEAPHEVGNSPLHF. The DNA for the CDR3 is TGCGCCAGCAGCCAAGAAGCGCCCCACGAGGTAGGCAATTCACCCCTCCACTTT.

Only one count was recorded for this clone. The chain carries TRBV4-1 and TRBJ1-6; TRBD1 is a possible D gene (5 bases). With 2 bases removed from V and 8 bases from J, the gap between germline ends came to 13 bases. Germline V CDR1 and CDR2: MGHRA, YSYEKL. CDR3 length equals 15 residues. CDR3 sequence reads: CASSQIKGFDSPLHF. CDR3 in DNA: TGCGCCAGCAGCCAAATCAAGGGGTTCGATTCACCCCTCCACTTT.

This chain joins TRBV7-6 and TRBJ2-7; tentative D call: TRBD2 (6 bases). CDR1 is SGHVS, CDR2 FNYEAQ, per germline. This CDR3 spans 14 amino acids. V shed 5 bases and J shed 5 bases, with 16 bases lying between them. CDR3 region: CASSPEARGNEQYF. The CDR3 DNA sequence: TGTGCCAGCAGCCCAGAGGCGCGGGGAAACGAGCAGTACTTC.